A single sample is the source of the 13 T cell receptor beta chains below, sequenced in a study of blood T cell repertoires in COVID-19 (dated by TCRdb to about 2020). Libraries were prepared through the immunoSEQ multiplex PCR assay. TCRdb limited this immuneACCESS table to in-frame rearrangements with V and J called. A share of clones is missing; checked studies link under half to unresolved V genes, and the rest is unexplained. The table for this sample lists 50,000 to 75,000 clones; 90% to 95% of them were counted only once. The top ten clones comprise approximately 2.9% of the sample. The source material was peripheral blood. The source of these receptors is a man aged 65 to 79 with active COVID-19.

In DNA, the CDR3 is TGTGCCAGCAGCCCGTCGCGGCAGGGGGCTTACAATGAGCAGTTCTTC. This sequence encodes CASSPSRQGAYNEQFF. The gene calls are TRBV7-2 and TRBJ2-1; 8 nucleotides match TRBD1. The V gene's germline CDR1 is SGHTA and CDR2 FQGNSA. J gave up 4 bases and V 5 bases, and 10 bases lay outside the gene matches. The CDR3 has 16 amino acids.

The rearrangement uses TRBV3-1 (or the pseudogene TRBV3-2) and TRBJ2-1; D possibly corresponds to TRBD2 (6 bases). From germline, CDR1 is LGHDT and CDR2 YNNKEL (reference sequence). Trimming removed 3 bases at V and 6 bases at J, with 9 bases between. The CDR3 is made up of 13 amino acids. Written as DNA, the CDR3 is TGTGCCAGCAGCCATAGGGACTCCAATGAGCAGTTCTTC. Protein product: CASSHRDSNEQFF.

V and J are TRBV30 and TRBJ2-7; 10 bases line up with TRBD1. Trimming at V came to 2 bases and at J to 0 bases, leaving 19 bases not matched to a gene. The CDR3 is made up of 20 amino acids. Germline loops: CDR1 GTSNPN, CDR2 SVGIG (reference sequence). The CDR3 region has the DNA TGTGCCTGGAGTCCCCTGACCGGGACAGGGGTACCGTTCTTCTCCTACGAGCAGTACGTC. The encoded protein is CAWSPLTGTGVPFFSYEQYV.

This sequence joins TRBV9 and TRBJ2-1; 8 nucleotides line up with TRBD2. The ends lost 3 bases at V and 2 bases at J; junction bases unmatched: 4. This CDR3 spans 15 amino acids. The germline CDR1 and CDR2 sequences are SGDLS and YYNGEE. The CDR3 DNA reads as TGTGCCAGCAGCGCTGGCGGGGGGCCCTACAATGAGCAGTTCTTC. Amino acid sequence: CASSAGGGPYNEQFF. The full variable domain, with the rest looked up from reference TRBV9 and TRBJ2-1, is DSGVTQTPKHLITATGQRVTLRCSPRSGDLSVYWYQQSLDQGLQFLIQYYNGEERAKGNILERFSAQQFPDLHSELNLSSLELGDSALYFCASSAGGGPYNEQFFGPGTRLTVL.

Points on this clone: Other DNA sequences in the same sample also yield this CDR3. This chain links TRBV5-1 with TRBJ2-3; 10 bases are a match to TRBD1. CDR1 SGHRS and CDR2 YFSETQ come from the germline V gene. The CDR3 covers 14 residues. Unmatched junction bases numbered 2, after V lost 4 bases and J lost 3 bases. The CDR3 spells CASSPGQGTDTQYF. As DNA, the CDR3 is TGCGCCAGCAGCCCGGGACAGGGGACAGATACGCAGTATTTT.

This chain links TRBV11-2 with TRBJ1-2, with D possibly matching TRBD1 (5 bases). Trimming took off 1 base at V and 4 bases at J, with 19 bases between the two ends. The CDR3 loop spans 17 amino acids. The germline V gene has CDR1 SGHAT and CDR2 FQNNGV. The CDR3 sequence: CASSLGTRLPGGYGYTF. The CDR3 region has the DNA TGTGCCAGCAGCTTAGGAACCCGCCTTCCGGGGGGCTATGGCTACACCTTC.

This clone showed up just once. The rearrangement links TRBV2 to TRBJ1-5; D gene uncertain. The CDR3 has 16 residues. Germline CDR1 is SNHLY and CDR2 is FYNNEI. Deletions cut 4 bases from V and 2 bases from J, with 15 bases between. CDR3 protein: CASSGGSGGGNQPQHF. Written as DNA, the CDR3 is TGTGCCAGCAGTGGAGGTTCGGGAGGCGGCAATCAGCCCCAGCATTTT.

V is TRBV7-2 and J is TRBJ2-3, with D perhaps TRBD2 (5 bases). V dropped 5 bases and J dropped 1 base, with 13 bases sitting between them. CDR1 and CDR2 (germline): SGHTA, FQGNSA. This CDR3 contains 15 residues. In nucleotides, the CDR3 is TGTGCCAGCAGCCCCCGGACTGCTCGCACAGATACGCAGTATTTT. Its protein product is CASSPRTARTDTQYF.

V gene TRBV7-2 combines with J gene TRBJ2-2; 7 nucleotides line up with TRBD1. The CDR3 has 15 amino acids. In germline, CDR1 is SGHTA, CDR2 FQGNSA. With V trimmed by 7 bases and J by 4 bases, 9 bases remained unmatched. The CDR3 DNA sequence: TGTGCCAGCATCCGTAATCCAGGGGGCACCGGGGAGCTGTTTTTT. It translates to CASIRNPGGTGELFF.

The chain combines TRBV18 with TRBJ2-1; 7 bases match TRBD2. The ends lost 5 bases at V and 5 bases at J; junction bases unmatched: 12. The germline V gene encodes CDR1 KGHSH and CDR2 LQKENI. The CDR3 contains 16 residues. CDR3 coding DNA: TGTGCCAGCTCAAAAACGACTAGCATGGACCACAATGAGCAGTTCTTC. Protein product: CASSKTTSMDHNEQFF.

The chain combines TRBV6-5 with TRBJ2-7; D perhaps matches TRBD1 (6 bases). The germline V gene has CDR1 MNHEY and CDR2 SVGAGI. CDR3 length: 13 amino acids. V was pared by 6 bases and J by 0 bases, with 9 bases between. Here the CDR3 DNA reads TGTGCCAGCAGGGGGGCGAGCTCCTACGAGCAGTACTTC. It yields the protein CASRGASSYEQYF.

The table lists this clone with a count of one. The V and J genes are TRBV21-1 and TRBJ2-3; the table gives TRBD1 as D, unverified against the DNA. TRBV21-1 is a pseudogene segment. The CDR3 sequence is 18 residues long. CDR3 region: CASSSHPGAEPSTDTQYF. The CDR3 region has the DNA TGTGCCAGCAGCTCTCACCCTGGGGCGGAACCTAGCACAGATACGCAGTATTTT.

The J gene is TRBJ2-1, the V gene TRBV12-3 or TRBV12-4; the D is unclear. This CDR3 contains 12 residues. V gave up 0 bases and J gave up 15 bases, with 12 bases separating them. The DNA for the CDR3 is TGTGCCAGCAGTTTAGCCCCTACCCGGTCGTTCTTC. Its protein product is CASSLAPTRSFF.